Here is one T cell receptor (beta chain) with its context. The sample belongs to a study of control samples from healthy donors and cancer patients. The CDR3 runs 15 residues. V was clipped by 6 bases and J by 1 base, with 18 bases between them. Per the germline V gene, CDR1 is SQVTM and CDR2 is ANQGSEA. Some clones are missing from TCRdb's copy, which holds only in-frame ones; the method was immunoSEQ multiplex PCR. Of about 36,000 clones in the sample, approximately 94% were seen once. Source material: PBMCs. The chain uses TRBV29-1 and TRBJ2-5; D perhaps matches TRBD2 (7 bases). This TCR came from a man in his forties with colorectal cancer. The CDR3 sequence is CSVPSPGGRQETQYF. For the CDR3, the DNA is TGCAGCGTCCCATCCCCGGGGGGCCGCCAAGAGACCCAGTACTTC.